What follows are 9 T cell receptor beta chains derived from one specimen sequenced in a study of yellow fever vaccine responses in identical twins. Using its own MiXCR run on the RT-PCR reads, TCRdb lists one record per CDR3 protein. Of 20,000 to 25,000 distinct CDR3 sequences listed, more than 60% are singletons. Sequences were derived from T cells from blood (PBMCs), unsorted or a sorted subset (not recorded which), sampled before or after yellow fever vaccination (not recorded which). Receptor source: a woman aged 18-29 years who received the yellow fever vaccine.

This chain uses TRBV2 with TRBJ2-3; D ambiguous. The CDR3 loop spans 15 amino acids. The V gene lost 1 base and the J gene lost 0 bases, with 8 bases spanning the gap. Germline V gene lookup returns CDR1 SNHLY and CDR2 FYNNEI. In DNA form, the CDR3 reads TGTGCCAGCAGTGAAGATAAGGGAAGCACAGATACGCAGTATTTT. It translates to CASSEDKGSTDTQYF.

The gene calls are TRBV6-2 or TRBV6-3 and TRBJ1-1, with 7 bases matching TRBD1. Looked up from germline, CDR1 is MNHEY and CDR2 is SVGEGT. This CDR3 contains 15 residues. The ends lost 3 bases at V and 0 bases at J; junction bases unmatched: 4. The CDR3 DNA reads TGTGCCAGCAGTTATCAGGGGGTGATGAACACTGAAGCTTTCTTT. It encodes CASSYQGVMNTEAFF.

The chain's CDR3 is CASSFLVSWETQYF. CDR3 bases: TGTGCCAGCAGTTTCCTAGTTTCATGGGAGACCCAGTACTTC. This chain connects TRBV27 to TRBJ2-5; unclear D gene. Trimming took 3 bases from V and 5 from J, leaving 13 bases between them. The CDR3 is 14 amino acids. Per the germline V gene, CDR1 is MNHEY and CDR2 is SMNVEV (reference sequence).

This clonotype has just one count. This chain connects TRBV5-1 to TRBJ1-1, with 12 bases matching TRBD1. The J segment lost 3 bases and the V segment lost 0 bases, leaving 6 bases of the junction unmatched. The CDR3 runs 17 residues. CDR1 is SGHRS, CDR2 YFSETQ, per germline. The CDR3 DNA reads as TGCGCCAGCAGCTTGGCCGGGACAGGGGGCGCTGACACTGAAGCTTTCTTT. Its translation is CASSLAGTGGADTEAFF. Variable domain in full (rest from reference TRBV5-1 and TRBJ1-1): KAGVTQTPRYLIKTRGQQVTLSCSPISGHRSVSWYQQTPGQGLQFLFEYFSETQRNKGNFPGRFSGRQFSNSRSEMNVSTLELGDSALYLCASSLAGTGGADTEAFFGQGTRLTVV.

The chain combines TRBV27 with TRBJ2-2; TRBD2 aligns across 12 bases. The CDR3 length is 15 residues. The J segment lost 7 bases and the V segment lost 6 bases, leaving 6 bases of the junction unmatched. In germline, CDR1 is MNHEY, CDR2 SMNVEV (reference sequence). CDR3 in DNA: TGTGCCAGCAGCCCTAGCGGGGGGGCCTTCGGGGAGCTGTTTTTT. The encoded protein is CASSPSGGAFGELFF.

This clonotype appeared once. The genes are TRBV12-3 or TRBV12-4 and TRBJ2-7, with D possibly called TRBD1 or TRBD2 (5 bases each). V was clipped by 5 bases and J by 3 bases, with 17 bases between them. This CDR3 has 15 residues. DNA for the CDR3: TGTGCCAGCAGTCCGCGCAGTGTTGGGGGCTACGAGCAGTACTTC. This encodes CASSPRSVGGYEQYF.

This chain connects TRBV19 to TRBJ2-1, with 12 bases lining up with TRBD2. In germline, CDR1 is LNHDA, CDR2 SQIVND (reference sequence). This CDR3 comprises 15 residues. The V segment lost 5 bases and the J segment 4 bases; nucleotides outside the gene matches: 3. The CDR3 region is CASSRLAGVYNEQFF. CDR3 DNA sequence: TGTGCCAGTAGTCGACTAGCGGGGGTTTACAATGAGCAGTTCTTC.

This chain links TRBV11-1 with TRBJ2-7; D gene ambiguous. In germline, CDR1 is SGHAT, CDR2 FQDESV (reference sequence). Trimming shortened V by 3 bases and J by 6 bases, and 12 bases separated the two germline ends. The CDR3 runs to 13 residues. CDR3 loop: CASSFPGFGEQYF. CDR3 nucleotide sequence: TGTGCCAGCAGCTTCCCCGGATTTGGCGAGCAGTACTTC.

The chain links TRBV21-1 to TRBJ2-7; TRBD1, the table's D call, was not compared with the DNA. TRBV21-1 is a recognized pseudogene. The CDR3 extends over 16 amino acids. CDR3 DNA sequence: TGTGCCAGCAGCAGACAGGACGACAGGTTCTCCTACGAGCAGTACGTC. Translation: CASSRQDDRFSYEQYV.